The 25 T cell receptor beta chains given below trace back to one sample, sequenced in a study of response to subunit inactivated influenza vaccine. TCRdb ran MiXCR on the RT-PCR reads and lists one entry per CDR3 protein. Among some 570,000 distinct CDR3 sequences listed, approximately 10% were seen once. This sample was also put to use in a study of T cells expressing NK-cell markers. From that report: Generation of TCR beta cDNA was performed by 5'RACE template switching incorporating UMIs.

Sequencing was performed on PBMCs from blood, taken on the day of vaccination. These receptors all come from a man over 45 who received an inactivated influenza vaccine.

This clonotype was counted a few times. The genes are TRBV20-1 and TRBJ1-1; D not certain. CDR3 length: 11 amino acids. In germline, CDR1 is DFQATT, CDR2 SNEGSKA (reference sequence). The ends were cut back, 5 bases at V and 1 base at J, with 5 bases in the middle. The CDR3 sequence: CSASWNTEAFF. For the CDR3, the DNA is TGCAGTGCTTCTTGGAACACTGAAGCTTTCTTT.

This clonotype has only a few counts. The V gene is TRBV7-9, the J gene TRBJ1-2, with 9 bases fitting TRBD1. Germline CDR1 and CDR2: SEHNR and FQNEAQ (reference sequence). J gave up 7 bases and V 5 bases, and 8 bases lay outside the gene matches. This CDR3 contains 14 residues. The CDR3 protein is CASSHWDRVSGYTF. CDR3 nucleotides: TGTGCCAGCAGCCACTGGGACAGGGTGTCTGGCTACACCTTC.

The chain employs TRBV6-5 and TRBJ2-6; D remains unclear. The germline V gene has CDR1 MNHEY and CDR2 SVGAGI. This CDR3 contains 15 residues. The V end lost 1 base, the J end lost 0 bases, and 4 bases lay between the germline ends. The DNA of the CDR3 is TGTGCCAGCAGTTACTGGGGCTCTGGGGCCAACGTCCTGACTTTC. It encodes CASSYWGSGANVLTF.

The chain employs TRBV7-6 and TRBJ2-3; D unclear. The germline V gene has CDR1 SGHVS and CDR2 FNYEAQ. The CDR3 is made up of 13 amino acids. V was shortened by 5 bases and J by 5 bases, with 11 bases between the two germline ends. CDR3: CASSPLPEDTQYF. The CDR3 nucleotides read TGTGCCAGCAGCCCCCTGCCGGAAGATACGCAGTATTTT. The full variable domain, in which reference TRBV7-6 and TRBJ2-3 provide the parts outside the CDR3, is GAGVSQSPRYKVTKRGQDVALRCDPISGHVSLYWYRQALGQGPEFLTYFNYEAQQDKSGLPNDRFSAERPEGSISTLTIQRTEQRDSAMYRCASSPLPEDTQYFGPGTRLTVL.

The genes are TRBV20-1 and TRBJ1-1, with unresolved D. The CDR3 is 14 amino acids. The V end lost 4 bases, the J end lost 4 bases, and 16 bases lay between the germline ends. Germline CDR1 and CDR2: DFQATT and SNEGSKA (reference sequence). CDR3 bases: TGCAGTGCTACCACTCCCGACCGCTTCACTGAAGCTTTCTTT. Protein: CSATTPDRFTEAFF.

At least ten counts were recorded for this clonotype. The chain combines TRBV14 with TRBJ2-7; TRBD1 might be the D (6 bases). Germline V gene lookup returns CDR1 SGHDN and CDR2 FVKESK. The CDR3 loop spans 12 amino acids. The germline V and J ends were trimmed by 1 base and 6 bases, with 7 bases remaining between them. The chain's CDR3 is CASSQVRGEQYF. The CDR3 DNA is TGTGCCAGCAGCCAAGTCAGGGGCGAGCAGTACTTC.

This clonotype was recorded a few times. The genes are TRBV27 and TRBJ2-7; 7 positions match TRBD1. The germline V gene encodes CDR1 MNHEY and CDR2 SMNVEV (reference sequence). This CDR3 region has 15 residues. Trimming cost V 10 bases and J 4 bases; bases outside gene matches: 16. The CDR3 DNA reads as TGTGCCACCAAAGACCGACAGGGTAGGTCGTACGAGCAGTACTTC. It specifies CATKDRQGRSYEQYF.

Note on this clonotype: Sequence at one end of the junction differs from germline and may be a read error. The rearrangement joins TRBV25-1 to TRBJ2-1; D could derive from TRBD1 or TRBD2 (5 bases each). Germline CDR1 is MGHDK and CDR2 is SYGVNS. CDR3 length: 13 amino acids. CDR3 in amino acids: CASSEGRHNELFF. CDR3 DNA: TGTGCCAGCAGTGAGGGACGACACAATGAGCTGTTCTTC.

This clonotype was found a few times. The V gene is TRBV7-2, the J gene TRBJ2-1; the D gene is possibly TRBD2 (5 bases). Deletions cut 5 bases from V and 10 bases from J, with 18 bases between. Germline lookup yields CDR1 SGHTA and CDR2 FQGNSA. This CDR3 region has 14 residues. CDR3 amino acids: CASSRPNSVREQFF. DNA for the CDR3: TGTGCCAGCAGCAGGCCAAATAGCGTTCGCGAGCAGTTCTTC.

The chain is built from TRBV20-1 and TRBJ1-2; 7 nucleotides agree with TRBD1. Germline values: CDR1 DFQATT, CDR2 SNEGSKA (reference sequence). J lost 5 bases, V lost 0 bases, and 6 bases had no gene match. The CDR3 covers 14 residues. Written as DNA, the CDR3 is TGCAGTGCTAGAGATGCACAGGGGACTTATGGCTACACCTTC. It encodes CSARDAQGTYGYTF.

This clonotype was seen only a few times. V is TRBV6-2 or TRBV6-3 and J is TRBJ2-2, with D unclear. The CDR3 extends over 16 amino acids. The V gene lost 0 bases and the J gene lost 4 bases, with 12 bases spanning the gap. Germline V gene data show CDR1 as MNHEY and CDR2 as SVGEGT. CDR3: CASSYSTSRPTGELFF. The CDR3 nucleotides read TGTGCCAGCAGTTACTCTACGAGCAGACCCACCGGGGAGCTGTTTTTT.

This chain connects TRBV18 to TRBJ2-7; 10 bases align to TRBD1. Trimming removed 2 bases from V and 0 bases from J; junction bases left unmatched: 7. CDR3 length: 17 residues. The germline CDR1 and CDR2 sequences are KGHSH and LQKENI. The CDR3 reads CASSPIGGTGVSYEQYF. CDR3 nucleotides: TGTGCCAGCTCACCAATTGGAGGGACAGGGGTCTCCTACGAGCAGTACTTC.

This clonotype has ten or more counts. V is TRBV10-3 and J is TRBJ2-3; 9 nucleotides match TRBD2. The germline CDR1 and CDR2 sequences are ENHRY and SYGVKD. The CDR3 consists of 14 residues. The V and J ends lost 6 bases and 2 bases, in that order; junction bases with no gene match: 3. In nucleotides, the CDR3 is TGTGCCATCAGCGCTAGCGGGGACACAGATACGCAGTATTTT. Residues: CAISASGDTDTQYF.

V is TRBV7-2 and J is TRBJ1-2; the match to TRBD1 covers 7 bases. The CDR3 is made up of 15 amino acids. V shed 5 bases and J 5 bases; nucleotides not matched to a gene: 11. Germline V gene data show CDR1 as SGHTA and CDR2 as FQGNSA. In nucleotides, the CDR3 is TGTGCCAGCAGCCGCGGACAGGCGAAGGGATATGGCTACACCTTC. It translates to CASSRGQAKGYGYTF.

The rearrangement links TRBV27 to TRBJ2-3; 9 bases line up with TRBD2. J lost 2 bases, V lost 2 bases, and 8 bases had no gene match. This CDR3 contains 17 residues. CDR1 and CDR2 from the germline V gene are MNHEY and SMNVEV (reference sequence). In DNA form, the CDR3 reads TGTGCCAGCAGTTTAAGCTACCTAGCGGGGTCCACAGATACGCAGTATTTT. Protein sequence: CASSLSYLAGSTDTQYF.

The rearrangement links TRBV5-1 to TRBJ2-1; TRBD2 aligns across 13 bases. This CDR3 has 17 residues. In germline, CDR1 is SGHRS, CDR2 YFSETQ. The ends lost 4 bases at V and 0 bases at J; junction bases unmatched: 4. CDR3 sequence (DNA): TGCGCCAGCAGCGTGGGACTAGCGGGGATCTCCTACAATGAGCAGTTCTTC. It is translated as CASSVGLAGISYNEQFF. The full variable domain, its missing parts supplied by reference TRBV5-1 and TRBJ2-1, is KAGVTQTPRYLIKTRGQQVTLSCSPISGHRSVSWYQQTPGQGLQFLFEYFSETQRNKGNFPGRFSGRQFSNSRSEMNVSTLELGDSALYLCASSVGLAGISYNEQFFGPGTRLTVL.

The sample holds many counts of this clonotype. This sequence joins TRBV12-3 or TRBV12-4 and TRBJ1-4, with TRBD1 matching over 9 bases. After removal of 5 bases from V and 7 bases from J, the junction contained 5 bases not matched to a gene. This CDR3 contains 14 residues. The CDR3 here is CASSTGTGTEKLFF. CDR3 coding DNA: TGTGCCAGCAGTACCGGGACAGGGACTGAAAAACTGTTTTTT.

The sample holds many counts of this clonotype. The CDR3 DNA reads TGTGCCAGCAGCTTGGCCGGGACTAGTATCTACGAGCAGTACTTC. Translation gives CASSLAGTSIYEQYF. J is TRBJ2-7 and V is TRBV11-2; 8 nucleotides align to TRBD2. The junction had 7 bases not matched to a gene; V was cut back by 3 bases and J by 3 bases. Germline-derived CDR1 and CDR2 are SGHAT and FQNNGV. The CDR3 covers 15 residues.

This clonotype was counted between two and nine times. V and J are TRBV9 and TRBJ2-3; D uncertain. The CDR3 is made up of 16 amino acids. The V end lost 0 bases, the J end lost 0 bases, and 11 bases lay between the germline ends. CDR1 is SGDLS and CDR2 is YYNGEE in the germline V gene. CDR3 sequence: CASSVAARSSTDTQYF. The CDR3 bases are TGTGCCAGCAGCGTAGCTGCCAGGTCCAGCACAGATACGCAGTATTTT.

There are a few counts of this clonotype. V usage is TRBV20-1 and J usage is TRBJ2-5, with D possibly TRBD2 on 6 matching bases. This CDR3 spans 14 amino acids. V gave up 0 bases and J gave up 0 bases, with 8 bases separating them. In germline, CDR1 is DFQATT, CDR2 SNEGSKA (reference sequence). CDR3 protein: CSARDGDYQETQYF. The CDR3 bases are TGCAGTGCTAGAGATGGGGACTACCAAGAGACCCAGTACTTC.

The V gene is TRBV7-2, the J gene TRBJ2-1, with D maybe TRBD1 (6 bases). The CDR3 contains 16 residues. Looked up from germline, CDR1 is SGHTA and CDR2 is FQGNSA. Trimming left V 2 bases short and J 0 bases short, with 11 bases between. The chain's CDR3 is CASSLYWDTSYNEQFF. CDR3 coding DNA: TGTGCCAGCAGCTTATATTGGGACACCTCCTACAATGAGCAGTTCTTC.

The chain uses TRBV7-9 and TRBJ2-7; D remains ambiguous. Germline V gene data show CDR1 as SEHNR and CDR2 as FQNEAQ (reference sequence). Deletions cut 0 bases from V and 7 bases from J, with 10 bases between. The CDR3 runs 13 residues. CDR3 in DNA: TGTGCCAGCAGCTTAGCGGGGTCGTGGGAGCAGTACTTC. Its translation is CASSLAGSWEQYF.

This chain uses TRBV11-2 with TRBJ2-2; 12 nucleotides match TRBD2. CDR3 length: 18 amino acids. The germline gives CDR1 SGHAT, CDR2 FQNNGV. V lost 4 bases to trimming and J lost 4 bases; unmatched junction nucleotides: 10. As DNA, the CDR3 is TGTGCCAGCAGCTCCGGACTAGCGGGGAGACCCCCCACCGGGGAGCTGTTTTTT. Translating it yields CASSSGLAGRPPTGELFF.

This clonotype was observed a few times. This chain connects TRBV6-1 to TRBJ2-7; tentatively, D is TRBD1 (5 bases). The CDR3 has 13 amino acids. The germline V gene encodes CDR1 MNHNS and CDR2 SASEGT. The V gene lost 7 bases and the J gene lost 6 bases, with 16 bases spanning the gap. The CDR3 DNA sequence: TGTGCCAGCATGGGCAGGGTGTTAGGCGAGCAGTACTTC. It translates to CASMGRVLGEQYF.

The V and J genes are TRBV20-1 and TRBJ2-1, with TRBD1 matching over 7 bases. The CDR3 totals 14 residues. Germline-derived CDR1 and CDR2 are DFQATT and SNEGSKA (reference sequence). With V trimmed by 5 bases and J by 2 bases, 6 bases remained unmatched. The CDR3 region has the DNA TGCAGTGCTTCTGACAGGGTGGCCTACAATGAGCAGTTCTTC. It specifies CSASDRVAYNEQFF.